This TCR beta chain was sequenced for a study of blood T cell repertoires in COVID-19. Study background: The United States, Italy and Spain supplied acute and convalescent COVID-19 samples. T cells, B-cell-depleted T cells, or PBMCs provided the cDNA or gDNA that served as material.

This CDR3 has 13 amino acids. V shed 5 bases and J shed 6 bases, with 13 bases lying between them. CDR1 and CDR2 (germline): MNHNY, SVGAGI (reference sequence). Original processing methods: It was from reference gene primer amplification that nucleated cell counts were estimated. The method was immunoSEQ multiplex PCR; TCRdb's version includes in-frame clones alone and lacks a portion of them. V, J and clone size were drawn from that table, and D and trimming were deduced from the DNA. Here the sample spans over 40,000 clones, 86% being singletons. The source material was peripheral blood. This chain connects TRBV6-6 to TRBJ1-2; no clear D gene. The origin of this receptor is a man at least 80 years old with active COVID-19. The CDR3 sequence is CASSTSRGDGYTF. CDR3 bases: TGTGCCAGCAGTACATCCCGCGGGGATGGCTACACCTTC.